The rows below give T cell receptor beta chains drawn from one sample of a study of regulatory T cells in long-lasting Graves disease. A single record per CDR3 protein comes from TCRdb applying MiXCR to the multiplex PCR reads. Here the sample spans 360,000 or so distinct CDR3 sequences, about a sixth being singletons. Separately, the same data were catalogued under a study of T cells in Graves' hyperthyroidism and ophthalmopathy.

Sample: peripheral blood mononuclear cells (PBMCs), taken at new diagnosis, from a patient treated with antithyroid drugs. The receptor source for this set is a man between 40 and 49 years old with Graves disease. CDR3s include the opening cysteine and the closing phenylalanine or tryptophan. Fields, in order: clone size, V gene, D gene, J gene, CDR3 DNA, CDR3 protein. A D gene is named only where the DNA matches it firmly. The listing skips clone size in some rows; elsewhere it reads once, few, many or a size class.

>-|TRBV4-3|TRBD1|TRBJ1-5
TGCGCCAGCAGCCAAGATCTGGGACAGGGGGATCAGCCCCAGCATTTT
CASSQDLGQGDQPQHF
>many|TRBV12-3/TRBV12-4|-|TRBJ1-5
TGTGCCAGCAGTTTCACGCAGGGTGGCCAGCCCCAGCATTTT
CASSFTQGGQPQHF
>-|TRBV7-3|TRBD2|TRBJ2-5
TGTGCCAGCAGCCTGGGACTAGCGCCACAAGAGACCCAGTACTTC
CASSLGLAPQETQYF
>few|TRBV27|TRBD1|TRBJ1-2
TGTGCCAGCAGTGTACGGTGGACAGGCTATTCCAATTATGGCTACACCTTC
CASSVRWTGYSNYGYTF
>-|TRBV20-1|TRBD2|TRBJ2-3
TGCAGTGCTGTACTAGCGGGGGGAACAGATACGCAGTATTTT
CSAVLAGGTDTQYF
>many|TRBV12-3/TRBV12-4|-|TRBJ1-1
TGTGCCAGCAGTTTAGTGGGGGCCCCTGAAGCTTTCTTT
CASSLVGAPEAFF
>-|TRBV25-1|-|TRBJ1-1
TGTGCCAGCAGTGAAGGATACAGAATGAACACTGAAGCTTTCTTT
CASSEGYRMNTEAFF
>many|TRBV20-1|TRBD1|TRBJ1-2
TGCAGTGCTAGGAAACAGGGGTGGGCCGGCTACACCTTC
CSARKQGWAGYTF
>-|TRBV5-1|-|TRBJ1-1
TGCGCCAGCAGCGGCCTGGAGGGCACTGAAGCTTTCTTT
CASSGLEGTEAFF
>-|TRBV5-5|-|TRBJ1-1
TGTGCCAGCAGTCGTTCACAGGAGAACACTGAAGCTTTCTTT
CASSRSQENTEAFF
>many|TRBV6-1|-|TRBJ1-2
TGTGCCAGCAGTGAAGCGACGGCGGGATCGGAGGGCTACACCTTC
CASSEATAGSEGYTF
>once|TRBV7-9|TRBD1|TRBJ1-2
TGTGCCAGCAGTTTGGGGACAGTGGGAGCCTATGGCTACACCTTC
CASSLGTVGAYGYTF
>-|TRBV6-2/TRBV6-3|TRBD1|TRBJ1-1
TGTGCCAGCAGTCGAGGACAGGGGACTGAAGCTTTCTTT
CASSRGQGTEAFF
>many|TRBV7-3|TRBD1|TRBJ2-7
TGTGCCAGCAGGTCCAGGGGGAGAGACGAGCAGTACTTC
CASRSRGRDEQYF
>few|TRBV7-3|-|TRBJ1-1
TGTGCCAGCAGCCCCTCCCGGGCCACTGAAGCTTTCTTT
CASSPSRATEAFF
>few|TRBV7-9|TRBD1|TRBJ1-1
TGTGCCAGCAGCTCTCAGGGGGCAGGGGGCTCTGAAGCTTTCTTT
CASSSQGAGGSEAFF
>many|TRBV7-3|TRBD2|TRBJ2-5
TGTGCCAGCAGCTTAGGGCGGGGGGTTCAAGAGACCCAGTACTTC
CASSLGRGVQETQYF
>few|TRBV20-1|-|TRBJ1-5
TGCAGTGTCCGGGCGACCCTAGGCAATCAGCCCCAGCATTTT
CSVRATLGNQPQHF
>-|TRBV19|TRBD1|TRBJ1-5
TGTGCCAGTAGCCCGGGACAGGGGGCGGTTTTGAGCAATCAGCCCCAGCATTTT
CASSPGQGAVLSNQPQHF
>many|TRBV12-3/TRBV12-4|-|TRBJ1-3
TGTGCCAGCAGTTTGCTGGGGGGCAGATTAGCTGGAAACACCATATATTTT
CASSLLGGRLAGNTIYF
>many|TRBV10-3|-|TRBJ2-1
TGTGCCATCACCCAGGGTGGGGAGCAGTTCTTC
CAITQGGEQFF
>many|TRBV28|-|TRBJ1-1
TGTGCCAGCCCCCGACGGGGGGTGAACACTGAAGCTTTCTTT
CASPRRGVNTEAFF
>few|TRBV11-2|-|TRBJ1-2
TGTGCCAGCAGCGGGTATTGGAGTATGCGCGATGGCTACACCTTC
CASSGYWSMRDGYTF
>-|TRBV7-6|TRBD1|TRBJ1-6
TGTGCCAGCAGCCCGCTGGTTGGGACAGCTTATAATTCACCCCTCCACTTT
CASSPLVGTAYNSPLHF
>many|TRBV6-1|-|TRBJ2-7
TGTGCCAGCACAGGGCCCTCCTACGAGCAGTACTTC
CASTGPSYEQYF
>many|TRBV18|TRBD1|TRBJ1-6
TGTGCCAGCTCACCGGGACAGTATAATTCACCCCTCCACTTT
CASSPGQYNSPLHF